The 2 T cell receptor beta chains presented below share a single source sample, sequenced in a study of OX40 agonist ivuxolimab in advanced cancers. TCRdb's table, derived via immunoSEQ multiplex PCR, lists solely in-frame clones and lacks some. The sample holds 74,000 or so clones, around 93% seen once. The source was CD4+ or CD8+ T cells sorted from blood, collected in a trial of the OX40 agonist ivuxolimab. All receptors come from an adult with an advanced solid tumor such as melanoma, head and neck, liver or kidney cancer.

This sequence joins TRBV5-8 and TRBJ2-7; the D is unclear. Looked up from germline, CDR1 is SGHTS and CDR2 is YDEGEE. CDR3 length: 13 amino acids. The ends were cut back, 7 bases at V and 0 bases at J, with 11 bases in the middle. The DNA for the CDR3 is TGTGCCAGCGTTCATACTACCTCCTACGAGCAGTACTTC. Protein product: CASVHTTSYEQYF.

Concerning this clone: The CDR3 does not close with the conserved phenylalanine or tryptophan, likely indicating a read error. The CDR3 nucleotides read TGTGCCAGCAGTCCCCGGGACAGGGATAATTCACCCCTCCACCTT. Translating gives CASSPRDRDNSPLHL. The J gene is TRBJ1-6, the V gene TRBV28; 9 bases map to TRBD1. The V gene end was trimmed by 5 bases and the J gene end by 5 bases; junction bases not matched to a gene: 4. The CDR3 spans 15 residues. Germline lookup yields CDR1 MDHEN and CDR2 SYDVKM.